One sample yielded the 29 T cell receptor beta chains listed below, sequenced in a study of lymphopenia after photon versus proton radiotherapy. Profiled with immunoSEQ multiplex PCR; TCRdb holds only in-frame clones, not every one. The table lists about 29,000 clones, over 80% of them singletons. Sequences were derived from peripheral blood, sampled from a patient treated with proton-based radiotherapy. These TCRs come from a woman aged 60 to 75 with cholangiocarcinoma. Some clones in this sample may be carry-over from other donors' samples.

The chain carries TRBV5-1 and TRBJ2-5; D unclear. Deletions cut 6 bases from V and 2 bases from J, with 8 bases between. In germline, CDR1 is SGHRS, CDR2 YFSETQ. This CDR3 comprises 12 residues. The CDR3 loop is CASKASQETQYF. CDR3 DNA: TGCGCCAGCAAGGCCTCTCAAGAGACCCAGTACTTC.

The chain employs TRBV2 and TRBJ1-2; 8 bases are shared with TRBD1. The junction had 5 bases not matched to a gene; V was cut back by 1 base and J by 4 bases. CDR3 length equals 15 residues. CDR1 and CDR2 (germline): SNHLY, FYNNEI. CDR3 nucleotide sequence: TGTGCCAGCAGTGAAGGGACAGGGAAGGGCTATGGCTACACCTTC. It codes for CASSEGTGKGYGYTF.

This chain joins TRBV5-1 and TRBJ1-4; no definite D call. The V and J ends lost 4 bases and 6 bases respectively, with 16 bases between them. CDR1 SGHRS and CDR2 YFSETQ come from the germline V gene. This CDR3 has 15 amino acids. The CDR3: CASSKVGVMDEKLFF. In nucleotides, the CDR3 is TGCGCCAGCAGCAAGGTTGGGGTAATGGATGAAAAACTGTTTTTT.

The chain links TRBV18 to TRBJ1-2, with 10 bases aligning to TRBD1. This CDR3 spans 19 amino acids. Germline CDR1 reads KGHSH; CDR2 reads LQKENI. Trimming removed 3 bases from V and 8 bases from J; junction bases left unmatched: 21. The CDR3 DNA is TGTGCCAGCTCACCCCTCGTCCCGGGACAGGGGTCTGATCGGTTGGGCTACACCTTC. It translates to CASSPLVPGQGSDRLGYTF.

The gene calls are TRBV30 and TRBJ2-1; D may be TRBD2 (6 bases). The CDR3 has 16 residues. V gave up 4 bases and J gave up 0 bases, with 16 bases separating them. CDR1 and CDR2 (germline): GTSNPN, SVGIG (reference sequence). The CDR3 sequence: CAWIPGTDDSYNEQFF. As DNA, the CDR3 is TGTGCCTGGATCCCTGGGACTGATGACTCCTACAATGAGCAGTTCTTC.

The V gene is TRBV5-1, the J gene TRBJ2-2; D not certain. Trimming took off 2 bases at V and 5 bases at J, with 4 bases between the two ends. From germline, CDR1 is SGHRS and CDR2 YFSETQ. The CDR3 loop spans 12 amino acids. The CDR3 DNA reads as TGCGCCAGCAGCTTCTCAACCGGGGAGCTGTTTTTT. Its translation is CASSFSTGELFF.

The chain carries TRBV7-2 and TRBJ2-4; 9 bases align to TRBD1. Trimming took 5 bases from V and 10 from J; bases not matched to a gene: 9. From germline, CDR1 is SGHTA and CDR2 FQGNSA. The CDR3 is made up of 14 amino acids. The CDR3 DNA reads TGTGCCAGCAGCACCGGACAGGGGCCGAGGATTCAGTACTTC. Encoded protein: CASSTGQGPRIQYF.

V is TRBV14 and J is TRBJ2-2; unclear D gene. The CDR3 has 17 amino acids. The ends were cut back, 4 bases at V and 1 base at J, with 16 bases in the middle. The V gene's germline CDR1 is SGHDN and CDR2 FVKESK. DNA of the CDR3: TGTGCCAGCAGCCCCTTCGTGGGCGCCCTGAACACCGGGGAGCTGTTTTTT. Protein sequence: CASSPFVGALNTGELFF.

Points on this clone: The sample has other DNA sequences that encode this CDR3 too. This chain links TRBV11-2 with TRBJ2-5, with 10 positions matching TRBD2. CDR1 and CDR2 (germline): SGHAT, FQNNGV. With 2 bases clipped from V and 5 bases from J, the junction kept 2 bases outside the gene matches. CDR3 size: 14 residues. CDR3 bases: TGTGCCAGCAGCTTATCACTAGCGGGGGAGACCCAGTACTTC. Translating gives CASSLSLAGETQYF.

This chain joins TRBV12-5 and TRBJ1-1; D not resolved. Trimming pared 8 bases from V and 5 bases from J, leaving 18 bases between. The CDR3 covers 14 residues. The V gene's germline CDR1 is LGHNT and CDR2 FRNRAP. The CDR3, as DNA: TGTGCTAGTAAGCGATTTGGGCTTTTGACTGAAGCTTTCTTT. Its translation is CASKRFGLLTEAFF.

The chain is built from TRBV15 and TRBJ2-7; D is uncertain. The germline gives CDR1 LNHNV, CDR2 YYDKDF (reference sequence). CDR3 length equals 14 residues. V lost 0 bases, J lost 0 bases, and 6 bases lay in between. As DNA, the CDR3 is TGTGCCACCAGCAGAGAATACAGCTCCTACGAGCAGTACTTC. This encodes CATSREYSSYEQYF.

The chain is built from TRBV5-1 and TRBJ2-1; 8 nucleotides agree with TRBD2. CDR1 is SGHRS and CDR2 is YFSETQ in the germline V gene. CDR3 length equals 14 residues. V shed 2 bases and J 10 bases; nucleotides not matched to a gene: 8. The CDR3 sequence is CASSLLAVGQEQFF. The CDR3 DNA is TGCGCCAGCAGCTTACTAGCGGTTGGTCAGGAGCAGTTCTTC.

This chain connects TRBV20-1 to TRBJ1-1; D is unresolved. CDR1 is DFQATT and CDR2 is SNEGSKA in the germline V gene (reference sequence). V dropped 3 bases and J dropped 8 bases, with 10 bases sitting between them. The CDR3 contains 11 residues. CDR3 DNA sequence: TGCAGTGCTAGTACGGAGGGCGAAGCTTTCTTT. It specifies CSASTEGEAFF.

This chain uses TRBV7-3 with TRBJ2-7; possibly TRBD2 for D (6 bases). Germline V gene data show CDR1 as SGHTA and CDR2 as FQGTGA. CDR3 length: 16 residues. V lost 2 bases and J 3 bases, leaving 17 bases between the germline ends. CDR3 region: CASSLVGTANVYEQYF. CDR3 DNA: TGTGCCAGCAGCTTAGTTGGGACTGCGAATGTCTACGAGCAGTACTTC. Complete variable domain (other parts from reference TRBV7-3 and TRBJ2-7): GAGVSQTPSNKVTEKGKYVELRCDPISGHTALYWYRQSLGQGPEFLIYFQGTGAADDSGLPNDRFFAVRPEGSVSTLKIQRTERGDSAVYLCASSLVGTANVYEQYFGPGTRLTVT.

CDR3 residues: CASRGDSYTEAFF. The CDR3 DNA sequence: TGTGCCAGCAGAGGGGACAGCTACACTGAAGCTTTCTTT. The chain uses TRBV2 and TRBJ1-1; 7 nucleotides line up with TRBD1. Germline V CDR1 and CDR2: SNHLY, FYNNEI. The CDR3 length is 13 residues. V gave up 6 bases and J gave up 3 bases; unmatched junction bases: 4.

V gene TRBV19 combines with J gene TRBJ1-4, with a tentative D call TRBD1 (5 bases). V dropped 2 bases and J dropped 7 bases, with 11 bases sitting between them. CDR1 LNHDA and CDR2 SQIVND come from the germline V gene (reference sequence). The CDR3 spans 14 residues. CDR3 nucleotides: TGTGCCAGTAGTATAAGCGTCCAGGGTGAAAAACTGTTTTTT. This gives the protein CASSISVQGEKLFF. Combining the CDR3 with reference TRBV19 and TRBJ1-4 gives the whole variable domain DGGITQSPKYLFRKEGQNVTLSCEQNLNHDAMYWYRQDPGQGLRLIYYSQIVNDFQKGDIAEGYSVSREKKESFPLTVTSAQKNPTAFYLCASSISVQGEKLFFGSGTQLSVL.

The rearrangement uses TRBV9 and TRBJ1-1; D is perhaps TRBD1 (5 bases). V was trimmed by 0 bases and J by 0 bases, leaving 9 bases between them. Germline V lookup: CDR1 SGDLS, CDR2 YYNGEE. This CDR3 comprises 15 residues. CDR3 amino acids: CASSVEPTVNTEAFF. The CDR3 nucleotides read TGTGCCAGCAGCGTAGAACCGACAGTGAACACTGAAGCTTTCTTT.

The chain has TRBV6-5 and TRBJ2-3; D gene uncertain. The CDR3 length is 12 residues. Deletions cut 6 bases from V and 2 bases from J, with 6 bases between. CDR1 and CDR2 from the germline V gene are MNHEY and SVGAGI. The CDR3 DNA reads TGTGCCAGCAGAACGGACACAGATACGCAGTATTTT. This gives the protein CASRTDTDTQYF.

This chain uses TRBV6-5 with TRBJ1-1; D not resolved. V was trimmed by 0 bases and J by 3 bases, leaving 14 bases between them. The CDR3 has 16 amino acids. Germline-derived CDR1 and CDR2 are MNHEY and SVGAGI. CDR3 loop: CASSYSNRGADTEAFF. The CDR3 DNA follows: TGTGCCAGCAGTTACTCGAACCGGGGAGCGGACACTGAAGCTTTCTTT.

The DNA for the CDR3 is TGTGCCAGCAGTGACCAGCTGGGGGGCAATGAGCAGTTCTTC. This encodes CASSDQLGGNEQFF. J is TRBJ2-1 and V is TRBV2; TRBD2 is a possible D gene (6 bases). The CDR3 runs to 14 residues. The V gene lost 3 bases and the J gene lost 6 bases, with 12 bases spanning the gap. Germline V gives CDR1 SNHLY, CDR2 FYNNEI.

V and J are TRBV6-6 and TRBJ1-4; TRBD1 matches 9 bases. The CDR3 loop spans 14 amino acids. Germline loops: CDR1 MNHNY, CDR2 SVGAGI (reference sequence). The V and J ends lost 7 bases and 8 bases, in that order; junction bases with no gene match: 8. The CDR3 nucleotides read TGTGCCAGCAAATTGGGACAGGGTGGGGAAAAACTGTTTTTT. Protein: CASKLGQGGEKLFF.

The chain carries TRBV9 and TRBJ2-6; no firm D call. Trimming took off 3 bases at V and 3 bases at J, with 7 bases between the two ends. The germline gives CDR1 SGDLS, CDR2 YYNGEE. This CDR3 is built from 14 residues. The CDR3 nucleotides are TGTGCCAGCAGCGCCCATCGTGGGGCCAACGTCCTGACTTTC. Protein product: CASSAHRGANVLTF.

DNA for the CDR3: TGTGCCTGGAAAGGCGGGGGAGGGACCCAGTACTTC. Translation: CAWKGGGGTQYF. This chain joins TRBV30 and TRBJ2-5, with 7 bases matching TRBD2. V gave up 4 bases and J gave up 7 bases; unmatched junction bases: 6. The germline gives CDR1 GTSNPN, CDR2 SVGIG (reference sequence). The CDR3 loop spans 12 amino acids.

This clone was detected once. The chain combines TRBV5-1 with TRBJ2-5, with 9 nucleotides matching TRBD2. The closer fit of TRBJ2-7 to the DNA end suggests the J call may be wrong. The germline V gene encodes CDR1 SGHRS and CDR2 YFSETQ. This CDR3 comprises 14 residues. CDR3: CASSRTSVAYEQYF. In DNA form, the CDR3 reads TGCGCCAGCAGTCGGACTAGCGTTGCCTACGAGCAGTACTTC.

The CDR3 loop is CASSEAGAGGPFYEQYF. CDR3 bases: TGCGCCAGCAGTGAGGCCGGAGCGGGAGGACCCTTTTACGAGCAGTACTTC. The rearrangement joins TRBV10-1 to TRBJ2-7; 9 bases line up with TRBD2. Germline CDR1 is WNHNN and CDR2 is SYGVQD (reference sequence). The CDR3 is made up of 17 amino acids. Trimming at V came to 2 bases and at J to 4 bases, leaving 12 bases not matched to a gene.

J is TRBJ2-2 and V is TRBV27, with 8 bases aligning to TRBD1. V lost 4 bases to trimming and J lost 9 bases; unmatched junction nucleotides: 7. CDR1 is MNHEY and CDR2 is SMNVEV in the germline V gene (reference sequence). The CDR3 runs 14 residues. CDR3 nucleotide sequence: TGTGCCAGCAGTTCACTCGACAGGGGATGGGAGCTGTTTTTT. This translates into CASSSLDRGWELFF.

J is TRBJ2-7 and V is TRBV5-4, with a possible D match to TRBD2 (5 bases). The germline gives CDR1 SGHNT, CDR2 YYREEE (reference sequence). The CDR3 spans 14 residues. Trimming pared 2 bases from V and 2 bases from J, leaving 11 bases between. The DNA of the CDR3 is TGTGCCAGCAGCTTAGCGGACTCAGCCTACGAGCAGTACTTC. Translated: CASSLADSAYEQYF.

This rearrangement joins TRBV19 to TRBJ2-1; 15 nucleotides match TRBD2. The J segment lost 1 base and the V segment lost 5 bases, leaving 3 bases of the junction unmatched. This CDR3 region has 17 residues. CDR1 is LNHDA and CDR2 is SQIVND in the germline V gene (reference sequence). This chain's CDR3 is CASSGTSGRQSYNEQFF. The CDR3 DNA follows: TGTGCCAGTAGTGGGACTAGCGGGAGGCAATCCTACAATGAGCAGTTCTTC.

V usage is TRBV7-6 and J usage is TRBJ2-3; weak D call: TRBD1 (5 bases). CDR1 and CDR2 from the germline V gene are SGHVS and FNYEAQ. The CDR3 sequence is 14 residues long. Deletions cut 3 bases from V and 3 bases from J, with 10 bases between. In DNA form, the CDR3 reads TGTGCCAGCAGCTTCCAGGGTGTGACAGATACGCAGTATTTT. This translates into CASSFQGVTDTQYF.